The present T cell receptor (beta chain) was sequenced within a study of Graves' ophthalmopathy and Graves' hyperthyroidism. Study findings and constraints: Most expanded clonotypes in thyroid above 0.001 frequency also showed up in blood.

Comment on this clonotype: Its antigen is unknown.

The sequenced template was RNA, covering the TCR beta CDR3 region. After a first-round RT-PCR with HTBI primers, a second-round multiplex PCR was run. Via MiXCR, TCRdb re-called the multiplex PCR reads, giving one row per CDR3 protein. Of 900,000 to 1,200,000 distinct CDR3 sequences listed, 35% to 45% are singletons. V gave up 5 bases and J gave up 2 bases; unmatched junction bases: 20. This CDR3 has 21 residues. Germline loops: CDR1 MGHDK, CDR2 SYGVNS. Hyperthyroidism patients were newly diagnosed, under 2 months' duration, aged 18 to 65. Exclusion criteria comprised other autoimmune diseases, uncontrolled infections, pregnancy or lactation in patients.

The chain joins TRBV25-1 to TRBJ2-5, with TRBD2 matching 13 bases. Sequencing was carried out using peripheral blood or thyroid tissue (not recorded which). The TCR comes from an adult man with Graves' hyperthyroidism. The CDR3 nucleotides read TGTGCCAGCAGTTGGCCTCCGGGGACTAGCGGGGCCGATAAAAGTCAAGAGACCCAGTACTTC. Translating it yields CASSWPPGTSGADKSQETQYF.